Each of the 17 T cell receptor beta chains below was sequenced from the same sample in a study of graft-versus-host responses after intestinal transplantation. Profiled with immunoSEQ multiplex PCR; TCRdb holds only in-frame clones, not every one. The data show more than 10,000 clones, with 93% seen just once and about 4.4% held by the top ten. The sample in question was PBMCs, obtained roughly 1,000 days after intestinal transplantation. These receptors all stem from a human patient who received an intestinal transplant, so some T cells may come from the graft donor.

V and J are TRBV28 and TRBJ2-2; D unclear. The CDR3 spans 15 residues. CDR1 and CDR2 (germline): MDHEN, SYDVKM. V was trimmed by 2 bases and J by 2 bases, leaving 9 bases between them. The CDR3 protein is CASSLIGPNTGELFF. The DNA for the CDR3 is TGTGCCAGCAGTTTAATTGGACCTAACACCGGGGAGCTGTTTTTT.

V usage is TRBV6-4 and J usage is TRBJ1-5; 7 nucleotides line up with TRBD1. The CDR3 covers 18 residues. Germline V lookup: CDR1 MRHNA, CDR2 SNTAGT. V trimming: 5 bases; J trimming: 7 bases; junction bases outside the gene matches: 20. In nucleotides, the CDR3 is TGTGCCAGCAGTCCCTTGACACCGCAAGGGGGCTTCGGGCAGCCCCAGCATTTT. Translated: CASSPLTPQGGFGQPQHF.

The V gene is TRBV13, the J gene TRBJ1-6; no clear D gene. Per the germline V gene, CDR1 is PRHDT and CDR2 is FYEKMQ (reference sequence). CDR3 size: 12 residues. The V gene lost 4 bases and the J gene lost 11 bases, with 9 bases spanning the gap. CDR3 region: CASSSTVPPLHF. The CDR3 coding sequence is TGTGCCAGCAGCTCGACGGTGCCACCCCTCCACTTT.

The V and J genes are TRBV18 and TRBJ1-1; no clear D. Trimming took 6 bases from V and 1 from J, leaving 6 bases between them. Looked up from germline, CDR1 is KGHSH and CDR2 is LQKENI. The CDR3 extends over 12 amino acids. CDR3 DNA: TGTGCCAGCTCCGCCAGGAACACTGAAGCTTTCTTT. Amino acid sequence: CASSARNTEAFF. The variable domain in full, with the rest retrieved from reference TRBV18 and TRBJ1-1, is NAGVMQNPRHLVRRRGQEARLRCSPMKGHSHVYWYRQLPEEGLKFMVYLQKENIIDESGMPKERFSAEFPKEGPSILRIQQVVRGDSAAYFCASSARNTEAFFGQGTRLTVV.

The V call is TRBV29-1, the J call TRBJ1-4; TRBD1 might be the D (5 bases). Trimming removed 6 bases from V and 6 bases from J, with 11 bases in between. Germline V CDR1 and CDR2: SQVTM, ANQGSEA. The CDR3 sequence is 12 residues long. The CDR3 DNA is TGCAGCGTGGAGGGGTTTGATGAAAAACTGTTTTTT. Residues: CSVEGFDEKLFF.

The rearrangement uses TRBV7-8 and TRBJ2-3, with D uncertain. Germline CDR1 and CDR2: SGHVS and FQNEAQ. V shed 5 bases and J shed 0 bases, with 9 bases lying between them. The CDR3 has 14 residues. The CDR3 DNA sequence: TGTGCCAGCAGCCCCCCGGCTAGCACAGATACGCAGTATTTT. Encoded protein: CASSPPASTDTQYF. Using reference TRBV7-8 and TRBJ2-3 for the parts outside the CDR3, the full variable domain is GAGVSQSPRYKVAKRGQDVALRCDPISGHVSLFWYQQALGQGPEFLTYFQNEAQLDKSGLPSDRFFAERPEGSVSTLKIQRTQQEDSAVYLCASSPPASTDTQYFGPGTRLTVL.

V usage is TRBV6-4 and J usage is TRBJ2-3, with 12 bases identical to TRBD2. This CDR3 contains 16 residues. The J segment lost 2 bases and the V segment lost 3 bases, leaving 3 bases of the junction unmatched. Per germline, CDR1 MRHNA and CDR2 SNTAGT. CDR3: CASSEASGGATDTQYF. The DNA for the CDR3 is TGTGCCAGCAGTGAGGCTAGCGGGGGGGCCACAGATACGCAGTATTTT.

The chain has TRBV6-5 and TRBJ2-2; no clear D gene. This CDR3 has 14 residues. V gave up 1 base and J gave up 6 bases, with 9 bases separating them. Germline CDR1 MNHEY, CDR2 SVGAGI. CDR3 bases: TGTGCCAGCAGTTACTTGGACGTCCCCGGGGAGCTGTTTTTT. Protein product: CASSYLDVPGELFF.

The CDR3 DNA reads as TGTGCCAGCAGCCCGACAGGGGGCGACGCCGTGGGGCGCGGAAAACTGTTTTTT. Encoded protein: CASSPTGGDAVGRGKLFF. The gene calls are TRBV5-6 and TRBJ1-4; 10 positions agree with TRBD1. The CDR3 covers 18 residues. V was clipped by 4 bases and J by 10 bases; unmatched bases: 19. Germline CDR1 SGHDT, CDR2 YYEEEE.

The CDR3 DNA sequence: TGTGCCAGCAGTTGGGGTAGGGGGACTGAAGCTTTCTTT. Translated: CASSWGRGTEAFF. The rearrangement uses TRBV27 and TRBJ1-1, with D tentatively TRBD1 (6 bases). This CDR3 region has 13 residues. CDR1 and CDR2 from the germline V gene are MNHEY and SMNVEV (reference sequence). Between the trimmed V and J ends, which lost 4 bases and 5 bases, there was a span of 11 bases.

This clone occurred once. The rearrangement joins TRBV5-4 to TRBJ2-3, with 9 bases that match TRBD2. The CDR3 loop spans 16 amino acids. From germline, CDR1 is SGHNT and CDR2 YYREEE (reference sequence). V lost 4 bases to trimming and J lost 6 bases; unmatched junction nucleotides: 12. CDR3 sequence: CASSQDAAGGPDTQYF. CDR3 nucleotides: TGTGCCAGCAGCCAAGACGCGGCGGGGGGGCCGGATACGCAGTATTTT.

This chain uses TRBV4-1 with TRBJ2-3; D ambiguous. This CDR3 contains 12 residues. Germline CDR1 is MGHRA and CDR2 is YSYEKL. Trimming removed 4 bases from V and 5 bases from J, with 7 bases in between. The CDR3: CASSPDEDTQYF. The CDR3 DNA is TGCGCCAGCAGCCCAGACGAAGATACGCAGTATTTT.

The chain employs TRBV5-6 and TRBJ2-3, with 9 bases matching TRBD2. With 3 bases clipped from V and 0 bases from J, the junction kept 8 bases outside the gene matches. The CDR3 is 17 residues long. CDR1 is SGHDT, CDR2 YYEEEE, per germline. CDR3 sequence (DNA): TGTGCCAGCAGCTCGGGCGGGGGGGCCTTAAGCACAGATACGCAGTATTTT. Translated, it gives CASSSGGGALSTDTQYF.

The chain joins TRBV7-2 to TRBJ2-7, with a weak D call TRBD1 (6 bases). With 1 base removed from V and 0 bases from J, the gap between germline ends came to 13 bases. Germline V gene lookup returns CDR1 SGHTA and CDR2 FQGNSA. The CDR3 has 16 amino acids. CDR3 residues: CASSLEWGTPSYEQYF. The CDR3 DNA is TGTGCCAGCAGCTTAGAATGGGGGACACCCTCCTACGAGCAGTACTTC. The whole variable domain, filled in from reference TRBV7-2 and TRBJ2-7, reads GAGVSQSPSNKVTEKGKDVELRCDPISGHTALYWYRQSLGQGLEFLIYFQGNSAPDKSGLPSDRFSAERTGGSVSTLTIQRTQQEDSAVYLCASSLEWGTPSYEQYFGPGTRLTVT.

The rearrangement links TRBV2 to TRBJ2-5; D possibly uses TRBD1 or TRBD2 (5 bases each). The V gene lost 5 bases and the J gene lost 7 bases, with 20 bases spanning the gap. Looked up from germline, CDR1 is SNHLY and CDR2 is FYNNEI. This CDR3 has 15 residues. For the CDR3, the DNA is TGTGCCAGCAGTCCCGACGGGGCAGCGATGGGGACCCAGTACTTC. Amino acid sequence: CASSPDGAAMGTQYF. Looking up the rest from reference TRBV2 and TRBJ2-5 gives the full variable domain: EPEVTQTPSHQVTQMGQEVILRCVPISNHLYFYWYRQILGQKVEFLVSFYNNEISEKSEIFDDQFSVERPDGSNFTLKIRSTKLEDSAMYFCASSPDGAAMGTQYFGPGTRLLVL.

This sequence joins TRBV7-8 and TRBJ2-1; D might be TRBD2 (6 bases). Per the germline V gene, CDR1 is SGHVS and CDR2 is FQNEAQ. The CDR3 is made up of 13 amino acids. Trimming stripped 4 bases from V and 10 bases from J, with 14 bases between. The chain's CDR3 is CASSYPDAGEQFF. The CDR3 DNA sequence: TGTGCCAGCAGCTACCCCGATGCGGGGGAGCAGTTCTTC.

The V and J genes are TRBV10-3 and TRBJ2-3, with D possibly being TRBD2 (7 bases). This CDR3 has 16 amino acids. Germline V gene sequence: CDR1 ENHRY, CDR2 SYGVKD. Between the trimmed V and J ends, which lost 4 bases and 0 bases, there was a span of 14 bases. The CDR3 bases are TGTGCCATCAGTGCGGGGGCGGGGGCTAGCACAGATACGCAGTATTTT. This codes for CAISAGAGASTDTQYF.